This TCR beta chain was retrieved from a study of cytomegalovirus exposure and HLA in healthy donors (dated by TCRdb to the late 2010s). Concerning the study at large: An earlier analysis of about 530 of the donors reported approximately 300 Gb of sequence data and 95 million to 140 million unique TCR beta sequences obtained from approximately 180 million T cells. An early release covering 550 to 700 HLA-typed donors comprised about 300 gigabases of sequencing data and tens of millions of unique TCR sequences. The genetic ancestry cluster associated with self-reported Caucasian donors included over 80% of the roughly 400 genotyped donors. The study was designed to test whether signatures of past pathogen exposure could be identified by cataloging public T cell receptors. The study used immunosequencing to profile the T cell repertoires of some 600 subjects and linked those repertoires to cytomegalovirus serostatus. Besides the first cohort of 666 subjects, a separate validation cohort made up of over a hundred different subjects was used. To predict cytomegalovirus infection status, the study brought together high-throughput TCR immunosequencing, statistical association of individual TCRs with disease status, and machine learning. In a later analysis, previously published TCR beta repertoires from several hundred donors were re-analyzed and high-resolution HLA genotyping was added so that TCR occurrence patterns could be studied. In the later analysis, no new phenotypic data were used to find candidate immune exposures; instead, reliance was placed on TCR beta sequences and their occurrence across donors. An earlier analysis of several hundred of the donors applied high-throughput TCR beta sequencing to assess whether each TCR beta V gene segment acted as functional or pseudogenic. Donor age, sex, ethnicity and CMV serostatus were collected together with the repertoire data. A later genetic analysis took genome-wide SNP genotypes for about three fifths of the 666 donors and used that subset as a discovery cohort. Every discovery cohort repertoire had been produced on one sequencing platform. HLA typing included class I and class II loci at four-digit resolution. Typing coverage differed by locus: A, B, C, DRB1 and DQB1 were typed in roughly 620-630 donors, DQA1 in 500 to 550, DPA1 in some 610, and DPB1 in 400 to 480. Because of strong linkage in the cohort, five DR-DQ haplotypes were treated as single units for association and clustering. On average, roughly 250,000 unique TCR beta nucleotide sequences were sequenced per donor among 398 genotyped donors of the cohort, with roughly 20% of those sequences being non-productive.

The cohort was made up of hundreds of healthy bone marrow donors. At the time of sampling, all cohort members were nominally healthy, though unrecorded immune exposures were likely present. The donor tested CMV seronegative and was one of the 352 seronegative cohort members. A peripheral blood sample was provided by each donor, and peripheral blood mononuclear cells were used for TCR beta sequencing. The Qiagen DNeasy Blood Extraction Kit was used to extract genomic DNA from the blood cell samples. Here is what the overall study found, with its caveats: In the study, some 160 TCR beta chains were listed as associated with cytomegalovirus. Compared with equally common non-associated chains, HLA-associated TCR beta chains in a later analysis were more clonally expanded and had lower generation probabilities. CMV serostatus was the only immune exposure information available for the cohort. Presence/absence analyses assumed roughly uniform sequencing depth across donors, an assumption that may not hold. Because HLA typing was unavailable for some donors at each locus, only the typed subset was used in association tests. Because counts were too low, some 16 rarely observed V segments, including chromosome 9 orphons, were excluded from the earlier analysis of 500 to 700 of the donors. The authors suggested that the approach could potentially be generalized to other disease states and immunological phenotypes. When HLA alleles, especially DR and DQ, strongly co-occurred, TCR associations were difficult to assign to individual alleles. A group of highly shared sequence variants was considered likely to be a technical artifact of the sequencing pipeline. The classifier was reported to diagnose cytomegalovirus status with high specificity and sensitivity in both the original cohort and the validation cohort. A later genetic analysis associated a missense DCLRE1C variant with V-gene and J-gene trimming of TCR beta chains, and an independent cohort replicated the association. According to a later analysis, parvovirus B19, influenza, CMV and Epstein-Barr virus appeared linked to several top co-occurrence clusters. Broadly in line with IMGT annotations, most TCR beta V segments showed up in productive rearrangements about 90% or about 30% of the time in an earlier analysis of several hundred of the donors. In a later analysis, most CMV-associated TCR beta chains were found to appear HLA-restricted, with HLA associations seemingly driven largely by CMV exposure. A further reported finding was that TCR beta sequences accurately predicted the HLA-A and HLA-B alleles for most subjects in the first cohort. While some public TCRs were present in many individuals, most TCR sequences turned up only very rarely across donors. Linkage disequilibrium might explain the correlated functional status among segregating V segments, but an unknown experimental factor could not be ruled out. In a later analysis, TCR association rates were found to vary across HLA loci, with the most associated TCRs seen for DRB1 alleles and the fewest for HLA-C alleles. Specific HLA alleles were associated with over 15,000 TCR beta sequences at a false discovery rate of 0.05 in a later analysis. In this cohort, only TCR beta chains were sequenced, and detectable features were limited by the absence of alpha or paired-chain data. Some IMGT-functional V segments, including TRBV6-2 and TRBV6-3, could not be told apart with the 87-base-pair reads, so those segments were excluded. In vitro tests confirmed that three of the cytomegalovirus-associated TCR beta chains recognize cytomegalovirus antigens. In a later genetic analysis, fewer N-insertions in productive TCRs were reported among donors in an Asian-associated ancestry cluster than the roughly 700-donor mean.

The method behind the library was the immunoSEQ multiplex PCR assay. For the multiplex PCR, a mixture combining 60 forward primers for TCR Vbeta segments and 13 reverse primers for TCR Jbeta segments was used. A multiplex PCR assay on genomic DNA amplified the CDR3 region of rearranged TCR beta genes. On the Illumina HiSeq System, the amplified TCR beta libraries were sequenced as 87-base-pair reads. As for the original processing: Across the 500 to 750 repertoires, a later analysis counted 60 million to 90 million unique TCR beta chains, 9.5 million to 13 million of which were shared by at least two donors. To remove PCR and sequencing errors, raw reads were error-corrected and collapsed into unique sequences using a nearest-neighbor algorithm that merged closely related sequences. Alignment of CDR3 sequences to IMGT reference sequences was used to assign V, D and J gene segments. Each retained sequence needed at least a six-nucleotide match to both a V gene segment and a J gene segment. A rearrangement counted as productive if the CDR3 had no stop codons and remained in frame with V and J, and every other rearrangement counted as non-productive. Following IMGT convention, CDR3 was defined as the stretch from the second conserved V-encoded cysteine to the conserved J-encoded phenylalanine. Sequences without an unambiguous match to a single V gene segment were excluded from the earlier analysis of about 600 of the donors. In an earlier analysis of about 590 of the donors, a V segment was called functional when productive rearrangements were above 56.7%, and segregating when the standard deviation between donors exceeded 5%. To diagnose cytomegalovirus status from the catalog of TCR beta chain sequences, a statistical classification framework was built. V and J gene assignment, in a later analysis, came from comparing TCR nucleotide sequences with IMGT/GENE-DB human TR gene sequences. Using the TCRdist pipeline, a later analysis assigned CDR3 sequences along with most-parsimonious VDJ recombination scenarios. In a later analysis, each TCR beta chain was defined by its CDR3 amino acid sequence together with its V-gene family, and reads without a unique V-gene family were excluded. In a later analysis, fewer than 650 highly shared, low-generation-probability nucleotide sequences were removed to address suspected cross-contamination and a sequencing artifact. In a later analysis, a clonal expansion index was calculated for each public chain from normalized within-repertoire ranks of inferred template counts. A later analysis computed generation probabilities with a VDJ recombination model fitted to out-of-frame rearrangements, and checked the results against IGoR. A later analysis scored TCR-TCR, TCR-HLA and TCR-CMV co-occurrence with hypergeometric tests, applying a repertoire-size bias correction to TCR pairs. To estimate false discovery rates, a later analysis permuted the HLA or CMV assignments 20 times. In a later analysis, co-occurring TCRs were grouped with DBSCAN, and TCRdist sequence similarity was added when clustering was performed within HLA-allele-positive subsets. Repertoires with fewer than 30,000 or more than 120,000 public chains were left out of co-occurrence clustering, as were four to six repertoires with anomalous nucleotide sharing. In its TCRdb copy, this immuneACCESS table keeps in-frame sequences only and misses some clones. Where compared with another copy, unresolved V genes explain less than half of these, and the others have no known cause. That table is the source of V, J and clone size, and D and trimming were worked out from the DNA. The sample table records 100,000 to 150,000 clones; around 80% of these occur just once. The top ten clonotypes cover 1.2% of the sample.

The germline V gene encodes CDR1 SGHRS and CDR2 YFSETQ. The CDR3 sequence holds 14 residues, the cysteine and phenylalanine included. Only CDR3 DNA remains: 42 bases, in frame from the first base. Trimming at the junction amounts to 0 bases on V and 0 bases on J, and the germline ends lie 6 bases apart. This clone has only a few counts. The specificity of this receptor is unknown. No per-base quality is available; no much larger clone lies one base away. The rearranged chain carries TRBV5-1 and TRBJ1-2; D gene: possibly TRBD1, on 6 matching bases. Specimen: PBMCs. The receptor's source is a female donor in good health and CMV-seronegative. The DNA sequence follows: TGCGCCAGCAGCTTGGACAGGGCTAACTATGGCTACACCTTC. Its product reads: CASSLDRANYGYTF.